The rows below give T cell receptor beta chains drawn from one sample of a study of vaccination effects on CD4 cells after COVID-19. Profiled with immunoSEQ multiplex PCR; TCRdb holds only in-frame clones, not every one. The sample lists roughly 30,000 clones; over 70% were seen once. These receptors are not linked to any known antigen. The sequencing here drew on CD4+ T cells from PBMCs cultured without peptide, taken after COVID-19 vaccination. The receptors derive from a human donor who received a COVID-19 vaccine. The CDR3 runs from the conserved cysteine through the conserved F or W. Fields, in order: J gene, clone size, D gene, V gene, CDR3 DNA, CDR3 protein. A D gene is named only where the DNA matches it firmly. For some rows the clone size is stated as once, few or many, or as a class when expanded; others skip it.

TRBJ2-3 | . | . | TRBV4-2 | TGTGCCAGCAGCCGAAATCCGGAGGGGGTAGATACGCAGTATTTT | CASSRNPEGVDTQYF
TRBJ2-2 | . | TRBD2 | TRBV2 | TGTGCCAGCGCCCCGGGGGGGACACGCACCGGGGAGCTGTTTTTT | CASAPGGTRTGELFF
TRBJ2-3 | . | . | TRBV11-3 | TGTGCCAGCAGCTTAGCGGCGAGTGGCGGTACAGATACGCAGTATTTT | CASSLAASGGTDTQYF
TRBJ2-7 | . | TRBD2 | TRBV7-2 | TGTGCCAGCAGCTTTGTATCCAGCGGGGGGGCTTACGAGCAGTACTTC | CASSFVSSGGAYEQYF
TRBJ2-7 | . | TRBD2 | TRBV6-5 | TGTGCCAGCAGCCGCGGGACTAGCGGCACATGGGAGCAGTACTTC | CASSRGTSGTWEQYF
TRBJ1-6 | once | . | TRBV6-4 | TGTGCCAGCAGTGACCAGATCCGGACAGTCATGGGGCCCCTCCACTTT | CASSDQIRTVMGPLHF
TRBJ1-5 | . | . | TRBV6-2/TRBV6-3 | TGTGCCAGCAGCCCCGGATTTTATAGCAATCAGCCCCAGCATTTT | CASSPGFYSNQPQHF
TRBJ1-2 | . | . | TRBV10-3 | TGTGCCATCAGTAGGCTAGGGTCAGGGGAGTCCTATGGCTACACCTTC | CAISRLGSGESYGYTF
TRBJ2-3 | . | . | TRBV21-1 | TGTGCCAGCAGCAAAGAGGTCAGGGTGCTCACAGATACGCAGTATTTT | CASSKEVRVLTDTQYF
TRBJ1-2 | few | . | TRBV4-3 | TGCGCCAGCAGCCAAGATCATACGGACGGAGGATTACATGGCTACACCTTC | CASSQDHTDGGLHGYTF
TRBJ1-4 | . | . | TRBV6-5 | TGTGCCAGCCGGAGTCCTAATGAAAAACTGTTTTTT | CASRSPNEKLFF
TRBJ2-3 | . | . | TRBV11-1 | TGTGCCAGCAGCTTAGAGGGCTCTAGCCGGCATACGCAGTATTTT | CASSLEGSSRHTQYF
TRBJ2-2 | . | TRBD2 | TRBV7-2 | TGTGCCAGCAGCTTAGTTTCTAGCGGGGGGGACGGGGAGCTGTTTTTT | CASSLVSSGGDGELFF
TRBJ1-3 | once | . | TRBV4-2 | TGTGCCAGCAGCGTCCAGGGGCTCTCTGGAAACACCATATATTTT | CASSVQGLSGNTIYF
TRBJ1-4 | . | TRBD1 | TRBV7-9 | TGTGCCAGCAGCTTAGGACAGGGAACTAATGAAAAACTGTTTTTT | CASSLGQGTNEKLFF
TRBJ1-6 | . | TRBD1 | TRBV28 | TGTGCCAGCAGTTCAGGACAGGGCAACGATTCACCCCTCCACTTT | CASSSGQGNDSPLHF
TRBJ1-2 | . | . | TRBV4-1 | TGCGCCAGCAGCCAAGAGCATAAACTTATACCGCACTTTGGCTACACCTTC | CASSQEHKLIPHFGYTF
TRBJ2-7 | few | . | TRBV7-2 | TGTGCCAGCAGCTTAGTCTTTCTGTCCGGAGGCGAGCAGTACTTC | CASSLVFLSGGEQYF